A selection of T cell receptor beta chains follows, all from one sample in a study of patients and donors after allogeneic stem cell transplantation. TCRdb independently ran MiXCR on the RT-PCR reads; one entry per CDR3 protein. Of about 160,000 distinct CDR3 sequences detected, about a third appear once; the ten largest clones hold 50%. The sequenced material came from blood, either unsorted or a sorted T cell fraction (not recorded which). These receptors all come from a human donor who was either an allogeneic HSCT recipient or a stem cell or donor lymphocyte infusion donor (not recorded which). It is not recorded whose cells these are; they may come from a transplant donor. CDR3s include the opening cysteine and the closing phenylalanine or tryptophan. Each record gives: V gene, clone size, D gene, J gene, CDR3 DNA, CDR3 protein. A D gene is named only where the DNA matches it firmly. Clone size appears in some rows only: once, few, many, or a class for an expanded clone.

TRBV12-3/TRBV12-4	-	-	TRBJ1-2	TGTGCCAGCAGTTTTACAGGCGTCTATGGCTACACCTTC	CASSFTGVYGYTF
TRBV12-3/TRBV12-4	-	TRBD1	TRBJ1-1	TGTGCCAGCACCCCGACAGGGGCAGGGTTTAACACTGAAGCTTTCTTT	CASTPTGAGFNTEAFF
TRBV5-1	-	-	TRBJ1-1	TGCGCCAGCAGCTTTGAAGGACACTGGAACACTGAAGCTTTCTTT	CASSFEGHWNTEAFF
TRBV29-1	few	-	TRBJ1-2	TGCAGCGTTATAGGTTTGAACTACACCTTC	CSVIGLNYTF
TRBV6-1	-	-	TRBJ1-4	TGTGCCAGCAGTGTGCGGGGGACGACAACTAATGAAAAACTGTTTTTT	CASSVRGTTTNEKLFF
TRBV20-1	-	-	TRBJ1-6	TGCAGTGGTAGGACCGGGGGCGATTCACCCCTCCACTTT	CSGRTGGDSPLHF
TRBV12-3/TRBV12-4	few	-	TRBJ1-1	TGTGCCAGCAGTTTAGGGCAGTTGGGTGAAGCTTTCTTT	CASSLGQLGEAFF
TRBV7-9	few	-	TRBJ1-6	TGTGCCAGCACCCCGCCGGGGAGAAATTCACCCCTCCACTTT	CASTPPGRNSPLHF
TRBV28	few	-	TRBJ1-2	TGTGCCAGCAGTTTATCGTACGGTGGCCCCTATGGCTACACCTTC	CASSLSYGGPYGYTF
TRBV4-3	-	-	TRBJ1-5	TGCGCCAGCAGCGCCACCGGGACAAGGCAGCCCCAGCATTTT	CASSATGTRQPQHF
TRBV7-9	few	-	TRBJ1-4	TGTGCCAGCAGCATGCCGGGTTCCCGTCATGAAAAACTGTTTTTT	CASSMPGSRHEKLFF
TRBV3-1	-	TRBD1	TRBJ1-5	TGTGCCAGCCGCCCAACGACAGGGATGGAGCCCCAGCATTTT	CASRPTTGMEPQHF
TRBV5-1	-	-	TRBJ2-1	TGCGCCAGCAGCTTGGACACTTCCTCATACAATGAGCAGTTCTTC	CASSLDTSSYNEQFF
TRBV24-1	-	-	TRBJ1-1	TGTGCCACCAGTGATTTGTTGGGGGAAGCTTTCTTT	CATSDLLGEAFF
TRBV7-9	-	-	TRBJ1-3	TGTGCCAGCAGCTTAGTAGGGCGAAACACCATATATTTT	CASSLVGRNTIYF
TRBV2	-	TRBD1	TRBJ2-1	TGTGCCAGCAGTGGAGGACAGGGATCGAATGAGCAGTTCTTC	CASSGGQGSNEQFF
TRBV5-8	few	TRBD1	TRBJ1-4	TGTGCCAGCAGCGCCCACCGGGACAGGGCGTCGACTAATGAAAAACTGTTTTTT	CASSAHRDRASTNEKLFF
TRBV5-1	few	-	TRBJ1-1	TGCGCCAGCAAAATTGAGGTTAACGGGGAGACTGAAGCTTTCTTT	CASKIEVNGETEAFF
TRBV5-1	few	-	TRBJ1-2	TGCGCCAGCAGCCCGGGACGCGGCTACACCTTC	CASSPGRGYTF
TRBV27	-	-	TRBJ2-5	TGTGCCAGCGGGGTAGAGTCCCAGTACTTC	CASGVESQYF
TRBV5-1	-	-	TRBJ1-3	TGCGCCAGCAGCTTGGCCGTCGGGCAGGGGATCTCTGGAAACACCATATATTTT	CASSLAVGQGISGNTIYF
TRBV6-6	-	-	TRBJ2-3	TGTGCCAGCAGTTACGCAGACACAGATACGCAGTATTTT	CASSYADTDTQYF
TRBV7-3	-	-	TRBJ1-4	TGTGCCAGCAGCTCAACAGTGGGACCCAATGAAAAACTGTTTTTT	CASSSTVGPNEKLFF
TRBV5-1	few	-	TRBJ1-1	TGCGCCAGCAGCTTGGAGCAAGGGATAGAAGCTTTCTTT	CASSLEQGIEAFF
TRBV15	-	-	TRBJ2-7	TGTGCCACCAGATGGGGCAGCTCCTACGAGCAGTACTTC	CATRWGSSYEQYF
TRBV12-3/TRBV12-4	few	TRBD2	TRBJ2-5	TGTGCCAGCAGTTTTTTGCCGTCGGCTAGCGGACGACAAGAGACCCAGTACTTC	CASSFLPSASGRQETQYF
TRBV2	-	-	TRBJ2-3	TGTGCCAGCAGTGAGAGTTCCGCAGATACGCAGTATTTT	CASSESSADTQYF
TRBV27	-	TRBD2	TRBJ2-1	TGTGCCAGCAGTTCTCTCGGAGGGGACTACGACAATGAGCAGTTCTTC	CASSSLGGDYDNEQFF
TRBV7-9	-	TRBD1	TRBJ1-6	TGTGCCAGCAGCTTTAATACCGGGACAGCCTTTAATTCACCCCTCCACTTT	CASSFNTGTAFNSPLHF
TRBV6-5	few	-	TRBJ1-1	TGTGCCAGCAGTTACTCGGGTCCTAGGGCGACTGAAGCTTTCTTT	CASSYSGPRATEAFF
TRBV29-1	-	TRBD1	TRBJ1-1	TGCAGCGTTGGACAGGGATCAGCTTTCTTT	CSVGQGSAFF
TRBV6-5	-	-	TRBJ1-1	TGTGCCAGCTCAATCCCCGGGACATCACATCAAGCTTTCTTT	CASSIPGTSHQAFF
TRBV11-2	-	TRBD1	TRBJ2-1	TGTGCCAGCTTCCCGGGGACAGGGCACAATGAGCAGTTCTTC	CASFPGTGHNEQFF
TRBV27	-	-	TRBJ2-7	TGTGCCAGCAGAATGTTGGGTCCAGTCTACGAGCAGTACTTC	CASRMLGPVYEQYF
TRBV4-3	few	TRBD1	TRBJ1-2	TGCGCCAGCAGCCAAGCCCCGACAGGGACCTCTAACTATGGCTACACCTTC	CASSQAPTGTSNYGYTF
TRBV7-9	-	TRBD1	TRBJ1-4	TGTGCCAGCAGCTTCTCCGGGACAGGGAATGAAAAACTGTTTTTT	CASSFSGTGNEKLFF
TRBV3-1	few	-	TRBJ1-1	TGTGCCAGCAGCCAAGGGATGCGGAACACTGAAGCTTTCTTT	CASSQGMRNTEAFF
TRBV6-2/TRBV6-3	few	-	TRBJ1-1	TGTGCCAGCAGTCCCCTGAGGCCCCCCCGCACTGAAGCTTTCTTT	CASSPLRPPRTEAFF
TRBV4-2	-	-	TRBJ2-7	TGTGCCAGCAGCCAAGGAGAGGAGGCTTTCTACGAGCAGTACTTC	CASSQGEEAFYEQYF
TRBV6-2/TRBV6-3	-	-	TRBJ2-3	TGTGCCAGCAGTTACTCACGCCTCACAGATACGCAGTATTTT	CASSYSRLTDTQYF
TRBV24-1	-	TRBD2	TRBJ2-3	TGTGCCACCAGTGATCCCACAGATCCGGGACTAGCGGCAGATACGCAGTATTTT	CATSDPTDPGLAADTQYF